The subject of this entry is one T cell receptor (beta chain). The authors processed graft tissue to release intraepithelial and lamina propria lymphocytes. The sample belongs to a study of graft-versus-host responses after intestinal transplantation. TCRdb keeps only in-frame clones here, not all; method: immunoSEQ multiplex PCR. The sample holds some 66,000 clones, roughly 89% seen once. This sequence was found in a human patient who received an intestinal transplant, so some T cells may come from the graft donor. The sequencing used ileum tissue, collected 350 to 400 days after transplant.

The CDR3 nucleotides read TGTGCCAGCAGCTTAACAACTAGCGGTCAAGAGACCCAGTACTTC. It codes for CASSLTTSGQETQYF. The chain has TRBV7-3 and TRBJ2-5; 8 bases match TRBD2. Germline V gives CDR1 SGHTA, CDR2 FQGTGA. Trimming removed 0 bases from V and 2 bases from J; junction bases left unmatched: 2. The CDR3 has 15 residues.